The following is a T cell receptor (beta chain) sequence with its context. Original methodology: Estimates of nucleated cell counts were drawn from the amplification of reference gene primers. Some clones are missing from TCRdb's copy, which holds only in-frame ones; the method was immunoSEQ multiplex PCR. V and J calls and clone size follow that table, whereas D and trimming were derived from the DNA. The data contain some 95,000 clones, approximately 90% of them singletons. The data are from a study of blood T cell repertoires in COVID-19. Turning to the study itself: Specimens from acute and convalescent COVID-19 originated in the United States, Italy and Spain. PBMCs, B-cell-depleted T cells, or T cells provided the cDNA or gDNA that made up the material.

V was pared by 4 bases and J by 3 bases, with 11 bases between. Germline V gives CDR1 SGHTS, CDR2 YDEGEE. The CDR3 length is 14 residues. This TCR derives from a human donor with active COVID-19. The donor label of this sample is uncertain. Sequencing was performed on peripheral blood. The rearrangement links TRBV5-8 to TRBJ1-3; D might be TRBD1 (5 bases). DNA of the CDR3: TGTGCCAGCAGCGGGGGGACGATTGGAAACACCATATATTTT. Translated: CASSGGTIGNTIYF.